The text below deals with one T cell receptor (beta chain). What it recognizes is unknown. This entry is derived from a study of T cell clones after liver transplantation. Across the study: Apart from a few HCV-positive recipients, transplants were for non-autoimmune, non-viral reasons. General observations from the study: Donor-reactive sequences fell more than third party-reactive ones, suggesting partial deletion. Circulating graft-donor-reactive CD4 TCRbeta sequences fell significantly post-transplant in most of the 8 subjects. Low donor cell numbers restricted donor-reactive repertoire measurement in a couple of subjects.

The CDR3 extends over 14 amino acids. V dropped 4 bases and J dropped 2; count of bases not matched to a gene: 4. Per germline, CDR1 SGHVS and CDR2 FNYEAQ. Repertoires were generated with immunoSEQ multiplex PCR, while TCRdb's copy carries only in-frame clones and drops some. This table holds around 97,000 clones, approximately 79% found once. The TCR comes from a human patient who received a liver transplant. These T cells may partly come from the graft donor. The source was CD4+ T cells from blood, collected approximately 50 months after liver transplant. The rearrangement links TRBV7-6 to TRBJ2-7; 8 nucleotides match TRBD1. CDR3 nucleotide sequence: TGTGCCAGCAGCTACGCGGACAGGGCCTACGAGCAGTACTTC. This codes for CASSYADRAYEQYF.